One sample yielded the 27 T cell receptor beta chains listed below, sequenced in a study of cytomegalovirus exposure and HLA in healthy donors. Amplification used 60 Vbeta primers and 13 Jbeta primers. Data came from immunoSEQ multiplex PCR; TCRdb stores just in-frame clones and leaves some out. The sample shows some 140,000 clones, around 85% of them seen only once. The sample was PBMCs. Source of these receptors: a woman aged 45-60 years in good health and CMV-seropositive.

There are a few counts of this clone. Other DNA sequences in the same sample also yield this CDR3. The chain joins TRBV11-2 to TRBJ2-3; 7 nucleotides match TRBD1. CDR3 size: 16 residues. Trimming removed 0 bases from V and 1 base from J; junction bases left unmatched: 4. Germline V gene lookup returns CDR1 SGHAT and CDR2 FQNNGV. The CDR3 reads CASSLDEGAGTDTQYF. The CDR3 DNA reads TGTGCCAGCAGCTTAGACGAGGGGGCGGGCACAGATACGCAGTATTTT. Supplemented by reference TRBV11-2 and TRBJ2-3, the full variable domain reads EAGVAQSPRYKIIEKRQSVAFWCNPISGHATLYWYQQILGQGPKLLIQFQNNGVVDDSQLPKDRFSAERLKGVDSTLKIQPAKLEDSAVYLCASSLDEGAGTDTQYFGPGTRLTVL.

The chain carries TRBV2 and TRBJ2-3, with 11 nucleotides matching TRBD2. Germline V gene data show CDR1 as SNHLY and CDR2 as FYNNEI. CDR3 length: 13 residues. J gave up 6 bases and V 6 bases, and 2 bases lay outside the gene matches. CDR3 in DNA: TGTGCCAGCAGGCTAGCGGGGGGTGATACGCAGTATTTT. Its translation: CASRLAGGDTQYF.

The count of this clone is one. The V and J genes are TRBV21-1 and TRBJ1-2; TRBD1, the D gene given by the table, was not confirmed from the DNA. TRBV21-1 is noted as a pseudogene. This CDR3 region has 19 residues. CDR3 in amino acids: CASSKKSGSEIQGSDGYTF. CDR3 DNA sequence: TGTGCCAGCAGCAAAAAAAGCGGGTCGGAGATACAGGGGTCTGATGGCTACACCTTC.

This clone has a handful of counts. V is TRBV27 and J is TRBJ2-3; no firm D call. The CDR3 is 13 residues long. The V end was cut by 2 bases, the J end by 6 bases, with 9 bases between. Germline V gene sequence: CDR1 MNHEY, CDR2 SMNVEV (reference sequence). The CDR3: CASSLIVSDTQYF. CDR3 sequence (DNA): TGTGCCAGCAGTTTAATTGTGTCTGATACGCAGTATTTT.

A word on this clone: Additional DNA sequences in this sample encode the identical CDR3. V and J are TRBV7-2 and TRBJ2-7; 7 positions agree with TRBD1. V gave up 5 bases and J gave up 1 base; unmatched junction bases: 2. The CDR3 has 13 residues. The germline gives CDR1 SGHTA, CDR2 FQGNSA. The CDR3 DNA reads TGTGCCAGCAGCAGGGACAGATCCTACGAGCAGTACTTC. Protein sequence: CASSRDRSYEQYF.

The chain carries TRBV28 and TRBJ2-5; 8 bases match TRBD1. The J segment lost 0 bases and the V segment lost 6 bases, leaving 9 bases of the junction unmatched. Per germline, CDR1 MDHEN and CDR2 SYDVKM. The CDR3 spans 16 residues. The CDR3 nucleotides are TGTGCCAGCAGGATAAACCGGGACAGGTACCAAGAGACCCAGTACTTC. This sequence encodes CASRINRDRYQETQYF.

The chain joins TRBV28 to TRBJ2-7; 8 nucleotides match TRBD2. This CDR3 has 16 amino acids. V was pared by 8 bases and J by 0 bases, with 12 bases of the junction left unmatched. CDR1 MDHEN and CDR2 SYDVKM come from the germline V gene. The DNA of the CDR3 is TGTGCCAGCGTAACAGAGCGCGGGGGGACCTCCTACGAGCAGTACTTC. Residues: CASVTERGGTSYEQYF. The complete variable domain, with remaining parts taken from reference TRBV28 and TRBJ2-7, reads DVKVTQSSRYLVKRTGEKVFLECVQDMDHENMFWYRQDPGLGLRLIYFSYDVKMKEKGDIPEGYSVSREKKERFSLILESASTNQTSMYLCASVTERGGTSYEQYFGPGTRLTVT.

The gene calls are TRBV5-1 and TRBJ1-3; TRBD1 matches at 7 bases. With V trimmed by 4 bases and J by 0 bases, 7 bases remained unmatched. There are 16 residues in the CDR3. CDR1 is SGHRS, CDR2 YFSETQ, per germline. The chain's CDR3 is CASSPKQGSSGNTIYF. As DNA, the CDR3 is TGCGCCAGCAGCCCCAAACAGGGGTCCTCTGGAAACACCATATATTTT.

This rearrangement joins TRBV29-1 to TRBJ1-1; D remains ambiguous. V was clipped by 1 base and J by 10 bases, with 7 bases between them. CDR1 is SQVTM and CDR2 is ANQGSEA in the germline V gene. The CDR3 consists of 10 residues. The CDR3 region is CSVEARRAFF. For the CDR3, the DNA is TGCAGCGTTGAAGCGCGAAGAGCTTTCTTT.

This chain joins TRBV7-2 and TRBJ2-7; TRBD2 agrees at 13 bases. V lost 3 bases, J lost 3 bases, and 2 bases stayed unmatched. CDR1 SGHTA and CDR2 FQGNSA come from the germline V gene. The length of the CDR3 is 15 residues. The DNA for the CDR3 is TGTGCCAGCAGCTTCACTAGCGGGGGGGTCTACGAGCAGTACTTC. Translating gives CASSFTSGGVYEQYF.

The V gene is TRBV7-2, the J gene TRBJ1-2; the D is unclear. Looked up from germline, CDR1 is SGHTA and CDR2 is FQGNSA. The length of the CDR3 is 11 residues. V was trimmed by 5 bases and J by 4 bases, leaving 5 bases between them. The CDR3: CASSEIYGYTF. The CDR3 DNA sequence: TGTGCCAGCAGCGAGATCTATGGCTACACCTTC.

The J gene is TRBJ1-1, the V gene TRBV30; 8 bases align to TRBD1. The CDR3 runs to 13 residues. Germline CDR1 reads GTSNPN; CDR2 reads SVGIG (reference sequence). Trimming at V came to 3 bases and at J to 3 bases, leaving 3 bases not matched to a gene. CDR3 nucleotides: TGTGCCTGGAGCCCGGACAGGGACACTGAAGCTTTCTTT. Amino acid sequence: CAWSPDRDTEAFF.

This chain connects TRBV30 to TRBJ2-3, with TRBD2 matching 9 bases. From germline, CDR1 is GTSNPN and CDR2 SVGIG (reference sequence). CDR3 size: 12 residues. Losses at the gene ends were 0 bases for V and 9 bases for J; bases not matched to a gene: 1. Written as DNA, the CDR3 is TGTGCCTGGAGTGTAGCGGGGGGCACGCAGTATTTT. Translated: CAWSVAGGTQYF.

The CDR3 region is CASSPGQGAVGIYGYTF. CDR3 nucleotide sequence: TGTGCCAGCTCACCGGGACAGGGGGCTGTTGGTATCTATGGCTACACCTTC. This chain connects TRBV18 to TRBJ1-2, with 12 bases aligning to TRBD1. V shed 3 bases and J 4 bases; nucleotides not matched to a gene: 9. The CDR3 covers 17 residues. Per the germline V gene, CDR1 is KGHSH and CDR2 is LQKENI. Supplemented by reference TRBV18 and TRBJ1-2, the full variable domain reads NAGVMQNPRHLVRRRGQEARLRCSPMKGHSHVYWYRQLPEEGLKFMVYLQKENIIDESGMPKERFSAEFPKEGPSILRIQQVVRGDSAAYFCASSPGQGAVGIYGYTFGSGTRLTVV.

This clone came up a few times. J is TRBJ2-3 and V is TRBV11-3; a weak D match, TRBD2 (6 bases). The germline CDR1 and CDR2 sequences are SGHNT and YENEEA. This CDR3 is built from 13 residues. The germline V and J ends were trimmed by 0 bases and 5 bases, with 6 bases remaining between them. CDR3 sequence reads: CASSLERGDTQYF. Written as DNA, the CDR3 is TGTGCCAGCAGCTTAGAGCGGGGAGATACGCAGTATTTT.

The V gene is TRBV7-9, the J gene TRBJ2-1, with D perhaps TRBD2 (5 bases). This CDR3 region has 15 residues. Looked up from germline, CDR1 is SEHNR and CDR2 is FQNEAQ (reference sequence). The germline V and J ends were trimmed by 1 base and 8 bases, with 15 bases remaining between them. CDR3 in amino acids: CASSLGVSGVHEQFF. The CDR3 region has the DNA TGTGCCAGCAGCTTAGGGGTTTCCGGGGTCCATGAGCAGTTCTTC. The entire variable domain, with the rest obtained from reference TRBV7-9 and TRBJ2-1, is as follows: DTGVSQNPRHKITKRGQNVTFRCDPISEHNRLYWYRQTLGQGPEFLTYFQNEAQLEKSRLLSDRFSAERPKGSFSTLEIQRTEQGDSAMYLCASSLGVSGVHEQFFGPGTRLTVL.

J is TRBJ1-4 and V is TRBV19; TRBD1 might be the D (5 bases). There are 15 residues in the CDR3. V lost 7 bases, J lost 8 bases, and 20 bases lay in between. Germline V gives CDR1 LNHDA, CDR2 SQIVND (reference sequence). The CDR3 loop is CASTPGEQWGEKLFF. Written as DNA, the CDR3 is TGTGCCAGTACCCCGGGAGAACAATGGGGGGAAAAACTGTTTTTT.

The chain joins TRBV28 to TRBJ2-2, with D unresolved. The CDR3 covers 13 residues. Trimming cost V 3 bases and J 3 bases, with 5 bases left between them. Germline assignment: CDR1 MDHEN and CDR2 SYDVKM. CDR3 loop: CASSFTYTGELFF. In DNA form, the CDR3 reads TGTGCCAGCAGTTTCACATACACCGGGGAGCTGTTTTTT.

The chain carries TRBV5-1 and TRBJ1-5, with D tentatively TRBD1 (6 bases). V gave up 0 bases and J gave up 6 bases, with 10 bases separating them. The CDR3 contains 14 residues. From germline, CDR1 is SGHRS and CDR2 YFSETQ. CDR3 coding DNA: TGCGCCAGCAGCTTGGGGGACACCGGTCAGCCCCAGCATTTT. This codes for CASSLGDTGQPQHF.

This clone was counted a few times. The chain joins TRBV5-1 to TRBJ2-5; 13 nucleotides match TRBD2. CDR1 is SGHRS and CDR2 is YFSETQ in the germline V gene. J gave up 5 bases and V 4 bases, and 8 bases lay outside the gene matches. There are 16 residues in the CDR3. The CDR3 DNA follows: TGCGCCAGCAGCCTTCGACTAGCGGGGGGAGGGGAGACCCAGTACTTC. Translating gives CASSLRLAGGGETQYF.

The chain links TRBV28 to TRBJ1-2; 8 bases fit TRBD1. The CDR3 is made up of 14 amino acids. From germline, CDR1 is MDHEN and CDR2 SYDVKM. V lost 2 bases, J lost 8 bases, and 7 bases stayed unmatched. CDR3 coding DNA: TGTGCCAGCAGTTTACTGTCGGACAGGGAGGGCTACACCTTC. Its protein product is CASSLLSDREGYTF.

The rearrangement joins TRBV28 to TRBJ2-7; possibly TRBD1 for D (5 bases). There are 16 residues in the CDR3. Trimming cost V 6 bases and J 0 bases, with 18 bases left between them. CDR1 and CDR2 (germline): MDHEN, SYDVKM. CDR3 coding DNA: TGTGCCAGCAGCGAGCCCAGGGATTGGGGCTCCTACGAGCAGTACTTC. It yields the protein CASSEPRDWGSYEQYF.

This clone came up a few times. CDR3 bases: TGTGCCAGCGGCCGCCAGGGTCGGTACGAGCAGTACTTC. Translating gives CASGRQGRYEQYF. V is TRBV11-1 and J is TRBJ2-7, with D perhaps TRBD1 (5 bases). Germline V CDR1 and CDR2: SGHAT, FQDESV (reference sequence). V dropped 8 bases and J dropped 4 bases, with 15 bases sitting between them. The CDR3 contains 13 residues.

The genes are TRBV29-1 and TRBJ2-7; the match to TRBD1 covers 7 bases. The CDR3 is 11 residues long. CDR1 and CDR2 from the germline V gene are SQVTM and ANQGSEA. V lost 7 bases, J lost 8 bases, and 8 bases stayed unmatched. DNA of the CDR3: TGCAGCGGGGGGACAGATAGGAAGCAGTACTTC. Translated: CSGGTDRKQYF.

The chain links TRBV9 to TRBJ2-1; maybe TRBD1 (5 bases). Germline values: CDR1 SGDLS, CDR2 YYNGEE. V lost 2 bases and J lost 2, with 11 bases in between. The CDR3 totals 15 residues. CDR3: CASSVIGAAYNEQFF. The CDR3 region has the DNA TGTGCCAGCAGCGTGATAGGGGCCGCCTACAATGAGCAGTTCTTC. Full variable domain (rest looked up from reference TRBV9 and TRBJ2-1): DSGVTQTPKHLITATGQRVTLRCSPRSGDLSVYWYQQSLDQGLQFLIQYYNGEERAKGNILERFSAQQFPDLHSELNLSSLELGDSALYFCASSVIGAAYNEQFFGPGTRLTVL.

The gene calls are TRBV11-3 and TRBJ2-7; possibly TRBD2 for D (6 bases). Per germline, CDR1 SGHNT and CDR2 YENEEA. The length of the CDR3 is 16 residues. Trimming stripped 0 bases from V and 2 bases from J, with 14 bases between. CDR3 loop: CASSLEEGMRPYEQYF. CDR3 DNA: TGTGCCAGCAGCTTAGAGGAGGGTATGAGACCCTACGAGCAGTACTTC. The full variable domain, with the rest looked up from reference TRBV11-3 and TRBJ2-7, is EAGVVQSPRYKIIEKKQPVAFWCNPISGHNTLYWYLQNLGQGPELLIRYENEEAVDDSQLPKDRFSAERLKGVDSTLKIQPAELGDSAVYLCASSLEEGMRPYEQYFGPGTRLTVT.

This sequence joins TRBV5-4 and TRBJ2-5; 8 bases are shared with TRBD2. CDR3 size: 15 residues. Germline V gene sequence: CDR1 SGHNT, CDR2 YYREEE (reference sequence). Trimming removed 4 bases from V and 2 bases from J; junction bases left unmatched: 7. The CDR3, as DNA: TGTGCCAGCAGCCTAAGCGGGGGTGCTCAAGAGACCCAGTACTTC. As protein: CASSLSGGAQETQYF.